One TCR beta chain is described in this entry. Its antigen target is currently unknown. No clone much larger than this one lies a single base away; base qualities are absent. The data belong to a study of blood T cell repertoires in COVID-19 (dated by TCRdb to 2018 to 2020). The study in broad terms: Collaborator samples came from the United States, Italy and Spain and covered acute and convalescent phases of COVID-19. The material from the prospective study consisted of cDNA or gDNA derived from T cells, B-cell-depleted T cells, or PBMCs. The dataset comprised deeply sampled blood TCRbeta repertoires from subjects exposed to, actively infected with, or recovered from COVID-19. A freely available public database, intended as a resource for researchers studying the immune response to SARS-CoV-2, is where the repertoires were released. Samples were obtained from the ongoing ImmuneRACE study (first 160 participants) and from 1,254 subjects provided by 6 global collaborators. A de-identified subject ID, COVID-19 status, age in years and sex were almost always included in the sample metadata. HLA class I and class II types, where available, came from metadata supplied by the sample provider rather than from assay-based typing. What the research found in general, with its limitations: The quantity of clinical and demographic metadata differed by source and by participant and was supplied without curation.

TCRbeta CDR3 regions were amplified from genomic DNA using the immunoSEQ Assay, a bias-controlled multiplex PCR. The original pipeline was this. Nucleated cell counts per sample were estimated from amplification of reference gene primers within the assay. To quantify the absolute abundance of each unique TCRbeta CDR3 rearrangement, sequence reads were collapsed and filtered. For each sample, productive Simpson clonality was calculated as the square root of Simpson's diversity index over productive rearrangements. As stored in TCRdb, this immuneACCESS dataset retains in-frame rearrangements with V and J assigned. A fraction of the clones does not appear; measured against another copy, unresolved V genes explain less than half of the discrepancy, and the remainder lacks a known reason. V and J calls and clone size follow that table, whereas D and trimming were derived from the DNA. This sample gives hundreds of thousands of clones in total; 86% of them show up just once. Of the sample, 13% is held by the ten largest clones.

One collaborating source in Seattle enrolled patients during active infection and followed them longitudinally through the course of disease. Each collaborating institution followed its own protocols to collect whole blood in K2EDTA tubes. For TCRbeta analysis, collaborator samples were shipped as frozen whole blood, as isolated PBMCs, or as DNA extracted from either sample type. From the cysteine up to the phenylalanine, the CDR3 has a length of 15 residues. Here the CDR3 DNA is all that survives: 45 bases in frame from base 1. At the junction V is shortened by 6 bases and J by 0 bases, with 11 bases in between. The germline V gene (reference sequence) supplies CDR1 LNHDA and CDR2 SQIVND.

This clonotype originated in a woman in her 70s with COVID-19, enrolled during active disease. This chain joins TRBV19 to TRBJ1-4; a tentative D match to TRBD1 spans 5 bases. Sequencing was carried out using peripheral blood. The sequence in DNA is TGTGCCAGTAGCAGGGTTCCCTCAACTAATGAAAAACTGTTTTTT. Its protein reads: CASSRVPSTNEKLFF.